A selection of T cell receptor beta chains follows, all from one sample in a study of blood T cell repertoires in COVID-19. Measured with immunoSEQ multiplex PCR; TCRdb has only the in-frame clones, and not every one. The profile shows hundreds of thousands of clones, more than 75% of them singletons. Sequencing was done on a sample of PBMCs or T cells enriched from blood (not recorded which). These receptors all come from a man aged 40-55 years who had recovered from COVID-19. Both conserved end residues are part of each CDR3. The D gene is left open where the match is weak. Clone sizes are given selectively: once, few, many, or a class where the clone is expanded.

TRBD1	TRBJ2-5	TRBV5-1	few	TGCGCCAGCAGCGCCGGACAGGGCTTACGGGAGACCCAGTACTTC	CASSAGQGLRETQYF
NA	TRBJ2-7	TRBV6-2/TRBV6-3	few	TGTGCCAGCAGCCTTGAGGCTAACATCTACGAGCAGTACTTC	CASSLEANIYEQYF
NA	TRBJ1-3	TRBV28	NA	TGTGCCAGCAGTACCCCAGTTGGAAACACCATATATTTT	CASSTPVGNTIYF
TRBD1	TRBJ1-4	TRBV9	NA	TGTGCCAGCAGCGTAGTGGGACAGGGAGATGAAAAACTGTTTTTT	CASSVVGQGDEKLFF
TRBD1	TRBJ2-7	TRBV19	NA	TGTGCCAGTAGTATCCACAGGGGCCCCTACGAGCAGTACTTC	CASSIHRGPYEQYF
TRBD2	TRBJ2-2	TRBV11-2	NA	TGTGCCAGCAAAGCCGGGAGGGGGGGCACCGGGGAGCTGTTTTTT	CASKAGRGGTGELFF
NA	TRBJ2-7	TRBV6-5	NA	TGTGCCAGCAGCCTAGAAGACGAGCAGTACTTC	CASSLEDEQYF
NA	TRBJ2-2	TRBV30	NA	TGTGCCTGGAGTACCGTTGGGACTCCGACCGGGGAGCTGTTTTTT	CAWSTVGTPTGELFF
NA	TRBJ2-5	TRBV5-6	NA	TGTGCCAGCAGCTTGTCCCTCCAAGAGACCCAGTACTTC	CASSLSLQETQYF
NA	TRBJ1-6	TRBV10-3	NA	TGTGCCATCAGTACCCGGGGAGATAATTCACCCCTCCACTTT	CAISTRGDNSPLHF
NA	TRBJ1-5	TRBV6-5	NA	TGTGCCAGCAGTTGGTCGCAGAATCAGCCCCAGCATTTT	CASSWSQNQPQHF
TRBD1	TRBJ1-2	TRBV2	once	TGTGCCAGCAGCGGACAGGGAAACTATGGCTACACCTTC	CASSGQGNYGYTF
NA	TRBJ2-2	TRBV7-7	NA	TGTGCTAGCAGCTCAAGAGCCGGGGAGCTGTTTTTT	CASSSRAGELFF
TRBD1	TRBJ1-5	TRBV10-1	NA	TGCGCCAGCAGTGGGCCGACAGGGGGGTATAGCAATCAGCCCCAGCATTTT	CASSGPTGGYSNQPQHF
NA	TRBJ1-1	TRBV29-1	NA	TGCAGCATTCGGGAGACAAGAGGCGCTGAAGCTTTCTTT	CSIRETRGAEAFF
TRBD2	TRBJ2-5	TRBV6-5	NA	TGTGCCAGCAGGGCATCTAGCGGCGGGGGAGAGACCCAGTACTTC	CASRASSGGGETQYF
TRBD2	TRBJ2-7	TRBV6-5	NA	TGTGCCAGCAGTATACTAGCGGGGGAAGAGCAGTACTTC	CASSILAGEEQYF
NA	TRBJ1-6	TRBV6-1	NA	TGTGCCAGCAGTGAACAGGTCGATTCACCCCTCCACTTT	CASSEQVDSPLHF
NA	TRBJ1-4	TRBV18	NA	TGTGCCAGCTCACCGAATGAGGAAAAACTGTTTTTT	CASSPNEEKLFF
NA	TRBJ1-2	TRBV30	NA	TGTGCCTGGAGCCGGGAAGGCTACACCTTC	CAWSREGYTF
TRBD2	TRBJ2-1	TRBV2	NA	TGTGCCGGTCGACTAGCGGTTTACAATGAGCAGTTCTTC	CAGRLAVYNEQFF
NA	TRBJ1-1	TRBV2	NA	TGTGCCAGCAGTGTTAGTCTACAGAGGGGCGGGAAAAACACTGAAGCTTTCTTT	CASSVSLQRGGKNTEAFF
NA	TRBJ2-7	TRBV28	NA	TGTGCCAGCGGCGGCCGGGCAGGGACCTACGAGCAGTACTTC	CASGGRAGTYEQYF
NA	TRBJ1-6	TRBV3-1/TRBV3-2	NA	TGTGCCAGCAGCCAAGATCTGGTAGAAAGTTCACCCCTCCACTTT	CASSQDLVESSPLHF
NA	TRBJ2-1	TRBV7-8	NA	TGTGCCAGCAGCTTAGTACCAGGCCACAATGAGCAGTTCTTC	CASSLVPGHNEQFF
TRBD1	TRBJ2-1	TRBV5-1	once	TGCGCCAGCAGCCCCGACAGGGGGCACTCCTACAATGAGCAGTTCTTC	CASSPDRGHSYNEQFF
TRBD2	TRBJ2-3	TRBV9	NA	TGTGCCAGCAGCGTCCGGGGGGAACCAGATACGCAGTATTTT	CASSVRGEPDTQYF
TRBD1	TRBJ1-4	TRBV2	NA	TGTGCCAGCAGTGAAAAGGGGGCGGAGAATGAAAAACTGTTTTTT	CASSEKGAENEKLFF
TRBD1	TRBJ1-6	TRBV19	NA	TGTGCCAGTAGTATTGAAGACAGGGGTTCACCCCTCCACTTT	CASSIEDRGSPLHF
TRBD2	TRBJ2-7	TRBV19	NA	TGTGCCAGTACACCTAGCGGGGGGATATACGAGCAGTACTTC	CASTPSGGIYEQYF
TRBD1	TRBJ2-1	TRBV30	NA	TGTGCCTGGAGTCCCGGGACAGGGGATGAGCAGTTCTTC	CAWSPGTGDEQFF
NA	TRBJ2-1	TRBV5-6	NA	TGTGCCAGCAGCGGCGGATACTCCTACAATGAGCAGTTCTTC	CASSGGYSYNEQFF
NA	TRBJ1-2	TRBV10-3	NA	TGTGCCATCAGTGAGTCGCACAGGGAAGGCTACACCTTC	CAISESHREGYTF
NA	TRBJ2-3	TRBV7-9	NA	TGTGCCAGCAGCTTAGCCCCTTTGGATACGCAGTATTTT	CASSLAPLDTQYF
NA	TRBJ2-7	TRBV4-1	NA	TGCGCCAGCAGCCTAACGATAACGGACAATCTGGAGCAGTACTTC	CASSLTITDNLEQYF
TRBD1	TRBJ1-4	TRBV18	NA	TGTGCCAGCTCACCTAATCCGGGACAGGGCGAAAAACTGTTTTTT	CASSPNPGQGEKLFF
TRBD1	TRBJ1-2	TRBV5-4	NA	TGTGCCAGCAGGGACAGGGGGCTCGGCTATGGCTACACCTTC	CASRDRGLGYGYTF
NA	TRBJ2-1	TRBV7-9	NA	TGTGCCAGCAGCCCACCACGGAATGAGCAGTTCTTC	CASSPPRNEQFF
NA	TRBJ2-7	TRBV7-3	NA	TGTGCCAGCAGCCGGGACACGGACTACGAGCAGTACTTC	CASSRDTDYEQYF